A single sample gave rise to the 32 T cell receptor beta chains below, sequenced in a study of cytomegalovirus exposure and HLA in healthy donors. The PCR used 60 Vbeta and 13 Jbeta primers. Assay used: immunoSEQ multiplex PCR; TCRdb lists only in-frame clones, some missing. The sample has 95,000 to 100,000 clones, roughly 74% seen once. The sequencing input was PBMCs. The receptors were gathered from a woman between 40 and 55 years old in good health and CMV-seronegative.

This chain joins TRBV5-8 and TRBJ2-1; 10 bases map to TRBD2. Trimming took 1 base from V and 2 from J; bases not matched to a gene: 6. The CDR3 consists of 17 residues. CDR1 is SGHTS and CDR2 is YDEGEE in the germline V gene. The CDR3 sequence is CASSLFAGTSAYNEQFF. The DNA of the CDR3 is TGTGCCAGCAGCTTGTTTGCCGGGACTAGCGCCTACAATGAGCAGTTCTTC.

This chain joins TRBV15 and TRBJ2-5; the match to TRBD2 covers 16 bases. The V segment lost 3 bases and the J segment 5 bases; nucleotides outside the gene matches: 3. CDR3 size: 16 residues. The germline V gene encodes CDR1 LNHNV and CDR2 YYDKDF (reference sequence). The CDR3 DNA reads as TGTGCCACCAGCAGTACGGGACTAGCGGGGGGGGAGACCCAGTACTTC. Its protein is CATSSTGLAGGETQYF.

The rearrangement joins TRBV5-1 to TRBJ2-5, with D tentatively TRBD2 (6 bases). The CDR3 runs 14 residues. Germline CDR1 reads SGHRS; CDR2 reads YFSETQ. Trimming cost V 0 bases and J 6 bases, with 12 bases left between them. CDR3 sequence (DNA): TGCGCCAGCAGCTTGGATGGAGGGTTTAAGACCCAGTACTTC. This encodes CASSLDGGFKTQYF.

The count of this clone is one. The chain employs TRBV7-6 and TRBJ2-1, with 9 positions matching TRBD1. V lost 5 bases and J lost 5; bases outside the gene matches: 7. The germline CDR1 and CDR2 sequences are SGHVS and FNYEAQ. The CDR3 totals 15 residues. CDR3 in amino acids: CASSQTQGAHNEQFF. The CDR3 DNA reads as TGTGCCAGCAGCCAGACACAGGGGGCTCACAATGAGCAGTTCTTC.

The table lists this clone with a few counts. The chain carries TRBV7-8 and TRBJ2-1, with 8 nucleotides matching TRBD2. Trimming cost V 6 bases and J 3 bases; bases outside gene matches: 7. This CDR3 region has 15 residues. The germline V gene has CDR1 SGHVS and CDR2 FQNEAQ. In DNA, the CDR3 is TGTGCCAGCAGTCCCAGCGGGAGTCTCTACAATGAGCAGTTCTTC. The encoded protein is CASSPSGSLYNEQFF.

This clone was seen a handful of times. The rearrangement joins TRBV19 to TRBJ2-5; 9 nucleotides agree with TRBD2. Germline V gene sequence: CDR1 LNHDA, CDR2 SQIVND (reference sequence). The trim removed 4 bases at V and 2 bases at J, leaving 5 bases unmatched. There are 15 residues in the CDR3. The chain's CDR3 is CASSTRLAVQETQYF. CDR3 coding DNA: TGTGCCAGTAGTACCAGACTAGCGGTACAAGAGACCCAGTACTTC.

This chain uses TRBV7-9 with TRBJ2-2, with 7 bases lining up with TRBD1. CDR3 length: 15 residues. V dropped 2 bases and J dropped 5; count of bases not matched to a gene: 5. Germline V gives CDR1 SEHNR, CDR2 FQNEAQ (reference sequence). CDR3 DNA sequence: TGTGCCAGCAGCTTAAACAGGGGAGTTACCGGGGAGCTGTTTTTT. Translation gives CASSLNRGVTGELFF.

V and J are TRBV10-1 and TRBJ1-3; D not certain. The CDR3 has 13 amino acids. Germline assignment: CDR1 WNHNN and CDR2 SYGVQD (reference sequence). The V and J ends lost 7 bases and 8 bases respectively, with 15 bases between them. This CDR3 reads CASTMSYVYTIYF. The CDR3 DNA is TGCGCCAGCACAATGAGCTACGTATACACCATATATTTT.

The chain joins TRBV6-5 to TRBJ1-2, with 10 bases matching TRBD1. The V segment lost 0 bases and the J segment 5 bases; nucleotides outside the gene matches: 6. From germline, CDR1 is MNHEY and CDR2 SVGAGI. The CDR3 runs 16 residues. CDR3 bases: TGTGCCAGCAGTTACTCGAGCTGGACAGGGGGGTATGGCTACACCTTC. Its translation is CASSYSSWTGGYGYTF.

The chain combines TRBV5-1 with TRBJ2-1, with 11 bases aligning to TRBD2. The V gene end was trimmed by 4 bases and the J gene end by 2 bases; junction bases not matched to a gene: 2. From germline, CDR1 is SGHRS and CDR2 YFSETQ. This CDR3 is 15 amino acids long. The CDR3 sequence: CASSTTSGTYNEQFF. The CDR3 region has the DNA TGCGCCAGCAGCACGACTAGCGGGACCTACAATGAGCAGTTCTTC.

The chain is built from TRBV30 and TRBJ1-5; D uncertain. From germline, CDR1 is GTSNPN and CDR2 SVGIG (reference sequence). This CDR3 spans 15 amino acids. Trimming left V 0 bases short and J 1 base short, with 10 bases between. CDR3 in amino acids: CAWSVFGLSNQPQHF. Here the CDR3 DNA reads TGTGCCTGGAGTGTATTCGGACTAAGCAATCAGCCCCAGCATTTT.

V is TRBV7-9 and J is TRBJ2-7; possibly TRBD2 for D (7 bases). CDR1 and CDR2 (germline): SEHNR, FQNEAQ (reference sequence). The CDR3 consists of 17 residues. V gave up 5 bases and J gave up 6 bases, with 26 bases separating them. CDR3 nucleotide sequence: TGTGCCAGCAGCCCGCCGAGGGAGGAGGGGGGGACCGGCGAGCAGTACTTC. It is translated as CASSPPREEGGTGEQYF.

V and J are TRBV27 and TRBJ2-3, with TRBD2 as a possible D gene (6 bases). Germline CDR1 reads MNHEY; CDR2 reads SMNVEV (reference sequence). The ends were cut back, 3 bases at V and 10 bases at J, with 23 bases in the middle. This CDR3 is 16 amino acids long. The CDR3 loop reads CASSFLGTNRGGAQYF. The CDR3 nucleotides read TGTGCCAGCAGTTTTTTGGGCACCAACCGCGGCGGGGCGCAGTATTTT.

The chain combines TRBV7-3 with TRBJ2-3; 9 bases map to TRBD2. The CDR3 length is 15 residues. V shed 5 bases and J 1 base; nucleotides not matched to a gene: 4. Germline assignment: CDR1 SGHTA and CDR2 FQGTGA. The CDR3 nucleotides read TGTGCCAGCAGCGTACCTAGCGGGGGCACAGATACGCAGTATTTT. It specifies CASSVPSGGTDTQYF.

Only one count was recorded for this clone. This rearrangement joins TRBV10-1 to TRBJ2-7; tentative D call: TRBD2 (6 bases). The CDR3 spans 14 residues. In germline, CDR1 is WNHNN, CDR2 SYGVQD (reference sequence). Trimming pared 0 bases from V and 6 bases from J, leaving 12 bases between. CDR3 nucleotide sequence: TGCGCCAGCAGTGAGTCTGGAGGGAGGAGCGAGCAGTACTTC. Translated, it gives CASSESGGRSEQYF.

The CDR3 loop is CASSFSGGLEKLFF. CDR3 nucleotides: TGCGCCAGCAGCTTTTCAGGGGGCCTTGAAAAACTGTTTTTT. The V call is TRBV5-1, the J call TRBJ1-4; 8 bases map to TRBD1. Germline loops: CDR1 SGHRS, CDR2 YFSETQ. The CDR3 totals 14 residues. J gave up 7 bases and V 2 bases, and 4 bases lay outside the gene matches.

The count of this clone is one. This rearrangement joins TRBV7-3 to TRBJ2-7; 9 bases match TRBD2. The J segment lost 4 bases and the V segment lost 5 bases, leaving 24 bases of the junction unmatched. Germline CDR1 is SGHTA and CDR2 is FQGTGA. This CDR3 contains 20 residues. CDR3 sequence: CASSLKNRLATSGDQYEQYF. The CDR3 DNA reads as TGTGCCAGCAGCCTGAAGAACCGCCTTGCGACTAGCGGAGACCAGTACGAGCAGTACTTC.

This clone came up once. The J gene is TRBJ2-1, the V gene TRBV29-1; 12 bases line up with TRBD2. CDR3 length equals 14 residues. In germline, CDR1 is SQVTM, CDR2 ANQGSEA. Trimming took 6 bases from V and 9 from J; bases not matched to a gene: 9. DNA of the CDR3: TGCAGCGTGAGACTAGCGGGAGCCCCCGTTGAGCAGTTCTTC. It specifies CSVRLAGAPVEQFF.

The gene calls are TRBV7-8 and TRBJ2-7; a possible D gene is TRBD1 (5 bases). Looked up from germline, CDR1 is SGHVS and CDR2 is FQNEAQ. V was shortened by 3 bases and J by 4 bases, with 16 bases between the two germline ends. The CDR3 length is 15 residues. The CDR3 here is CASSFEDGAKYEQYF. The CDR3 bases are TGTGCCAGCAGCTTCGAGGATGGGGCGAAATACGAGCAGTACTTC.

V gene TRBV9 combines with J gene TRBJ2-1; TRBD2 matches at 8 bases. This CDR3 is 16 amino acids long. CDR1 is SGDLS and CDR2 is YYNGEE in the germline V gene. V trimming: 3 bases; J trimming: 1 base; junction bases outside the gene matches: 6. CDR3 loop: CASSESGGASYNEQFF. The CDR3 nucleotides read TGTGCCAGCAGCGAGAGCGGGGGTGCGTCCTACAATGAGCAGTTCTTC.

This clone has just a few counts. V gene TRBV27 combines with J gene TRBJ1-4; no clear D gene. V lost 2 bases to trimming and J lost 0 bases, with 7 bases between them. Germline CDR1 and CDR2: MNHEY and SMNVEV (reference sequence). The CDR3 sequence is 15 residues long. The CDR3 loop reads CASSLNGATNEKLFF. The CDR3 DNA follows: TGTGCCAGCAGTTTAAACGGTGCAACTAATGAAAAACTGTTTTTT.

The V and J genes are TRBV7-2 and TRBJ1-2; D gene uncertain. Per the germline V gene, CDR1 is SGHTA and CDR2 is FQGNSA. CDR3 length: 14 residues. V was trimmed by 6 bases and J by 0 bases, leaving 11 bases between them. CDR3 sequence: CASSPRSPNYGYTF. CDR3 DNA: TGTGCCAGCAGTCCGAGAAGCCCTAACTATGGCTACACCTTC.

CDR3 region: CASSIQRDTQYF. The CDR3 DNA is TGTGCCAGTAGTATCCAGCGGGATACGCAGTATTTT. The chain recombines TRBV19 with TRBJ2-3; a possible D gene is TRBD2 (5 bases). Germline V gene data show CDR1 as LNHDA and CDR2 as SQIVND (reference sequence). Between the trimmed V and J ends, which lost 3 bases and 6 bases, there was a span of 7 bases. The CDR3 runs 12 residues.

The chain joins TRBV28 to TRBJ2-7; 12 nucleotides match TRBD2. The CDR3 totals 13 residues. Germline lookup yields CDR1 MDHEN and CDR2 SYDVKM. V was clipped by 10 bases and J by 7 bases; unmatched bases: 8. The DNA for the CDR3 is TGTGCCATCCAGACTAGCGGGAGTAGAGAGCAGTACTTC. Its protein is CAIQTSGSREQYF.

The chain combines TRBV28 with TRBJ1-5; 7 nucleotides line up with TRBD1. The length of the CDR3 is 14 residues. CDR1 and CDR2 (germline): MDHEN, SYDVKM. V lost 7 bases and J lost 6; bases outside the gene matches: 9. The CDR3 DNA follows: TGTGCCAGCATTACAGGACAGGTCGCTCAGCCCCAGCATTTT. Protein: CASITGQVAQPQHF.

The genes are TRBV28 and TRBJ2-5, with 7 nucleotides matching TRBD1. The germline gives CDR1 MDHEN, CDR2 SYDVKM. The CDR3 spans 15 residues. After removal of 5 bases from V and 8 bases from J, the junction contained 14 bases not matched to a gene. This chain's CDR3 is CASSVPGTVEVTQYF. The CDR3 nucleotides read TGTGCCAGCAGTGTCCCCGGGACAGTGGAAGTTACCCAGTACTTC.

This clone turned up a few times. The chain uses TRBV15 and TRBJ2-1; 7 positions match TRBD2. Per the germline V gene, CDR1 is LNHNV and CDR2 is YYDKDF (reference sequence). CDR3 length: 15 residues. Trimming removed 1 base from V and 4 bases from J; junction bases left unmatched: 4. CDR3 sequence: CATSRARELYNEQFF. In nucleotides, the CDR3 is TGTGCCACCAGCAGAGCGCGGGAGTTATACAATGAGCAGTTCTTC.

The chain joins TRBV10-1 to TRBJ2-5, with 7 positions matching TRBD1. The tail of the sequence fits TRBJ2-7 better, so the J call may be wrong. The CDR3 has 15 residues. CDR1 and CDR2 (germline): WNHNN, SYGVQD (reference sequence). As DNA, the CDR3 is TGCGCCAGCAGCGGAATCCGGGACAGCCCCTACGAGCAGTACTTC. Protein product: CASSGIRDSPYEQYF.

This chain uses TRBV4-1 with TRBJ2-1; TRBD2 matches 7 bases. V lost 1 base to trimming and J lost 4 bases; unmatched junction nucleotides: 7. This CDR3 spans 16 amino acids. Germline CDR1 reads MGHRA; CDR2 reads YSYEKL. CDR3 sequence reads: CASSQGGGRLYNEQFF. For the CDR3, the DNA is TGCGCCAGCAGCCAAGGGGGGGGACGGTTATACAATGAGCAGTTCTTC.

The chain joins TRBV4-1 to TRBJ2-7; 9 positions agree with TRBD1. CDR1 is MGHRA and CDR2 is YSYEKL in the germline V gene. The CDR3 is 15 amino acids. Germline trimming cut 0 bases from V and 3 bases from J; bases unmatched to any gene: 3. CDR3 amino acids: CASSQEGTGNYEQYF. The DNA of the CDR3 is TGCGCCAGCAGCCAAGAAGGGACAGGGAACTACGAGCAGTACTTC.

This sequence joins TRBV6-5 and TRBJ2-2; D is unresolved. Germline V gives CDR1 MNHEY, CDR2 SVGAGI. Trimming took off 2 bases at V and 4 bases at J, with 5 bases between the two ends. This CDR3 is 13 amino acids long. The CDR3, as DNA: TGTGCCAGCAGTTACCGGGTCACCGGGGAGCTGTTTTTT. This sequence encodes CASSYRVTGELFF.

This chain uses TRBV30 with TRBJ2-5; the match to TRBD1 covers 12 bases. Germline CDR1 is GTSNPN and CDR2 is SVGIG (reference sequence). V was pared by 2 bases and J by 5 bases, with 6 bases of the junction left unmatched. The CDR3 consists of 15 residues. The CDR3 is CAWSPGQGAWETQYF. The CDR3 nucleotides are TGTGCCTGGAGTCCGGGACAGGGGGCCTGGGAGACCCAGTACTTC.